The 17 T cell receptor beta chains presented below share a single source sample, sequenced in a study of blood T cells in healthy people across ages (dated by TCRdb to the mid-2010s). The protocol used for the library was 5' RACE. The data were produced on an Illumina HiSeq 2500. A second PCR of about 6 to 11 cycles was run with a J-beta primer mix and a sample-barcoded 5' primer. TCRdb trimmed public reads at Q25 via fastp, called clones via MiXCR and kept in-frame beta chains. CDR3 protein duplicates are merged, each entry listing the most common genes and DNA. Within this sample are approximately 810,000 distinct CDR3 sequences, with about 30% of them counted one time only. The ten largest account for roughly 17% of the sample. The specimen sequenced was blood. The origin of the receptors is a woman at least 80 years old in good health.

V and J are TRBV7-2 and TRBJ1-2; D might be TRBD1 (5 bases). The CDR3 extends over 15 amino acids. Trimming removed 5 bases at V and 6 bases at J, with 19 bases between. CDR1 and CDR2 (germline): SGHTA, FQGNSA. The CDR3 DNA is TGTGCCAGCAGCATCTATAGGGGATCGGGAAATGGCTACACCTTC. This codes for CASSIYRGSGNGYTF.

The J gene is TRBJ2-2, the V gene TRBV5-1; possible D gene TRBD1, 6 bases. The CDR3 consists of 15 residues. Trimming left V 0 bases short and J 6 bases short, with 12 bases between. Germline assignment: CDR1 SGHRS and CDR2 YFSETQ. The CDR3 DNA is TGCGCCAGCAGCTTGGAAGGGGGTTCGGCCGGGGAGCTGTTTTTT. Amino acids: CASSLEGGSAGELFF.

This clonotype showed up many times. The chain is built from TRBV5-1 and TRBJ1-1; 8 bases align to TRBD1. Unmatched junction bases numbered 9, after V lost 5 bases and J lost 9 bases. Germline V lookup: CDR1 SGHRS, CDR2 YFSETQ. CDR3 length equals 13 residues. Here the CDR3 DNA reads TGCGCCAGCAGAATGGACAGGGCCTCGAAAGCTTTCTTT. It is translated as CASRMDRASKAFF.

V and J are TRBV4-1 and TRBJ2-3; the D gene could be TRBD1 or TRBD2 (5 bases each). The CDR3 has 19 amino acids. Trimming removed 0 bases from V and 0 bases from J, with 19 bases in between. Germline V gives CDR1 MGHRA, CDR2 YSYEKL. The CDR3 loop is CASSQDPGVGVTSTDTQYF. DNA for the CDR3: TGCGCCAGCAGCCAAGATCCCGGGGTGGGGGTCACGAGCACAGATACGCAGTATTTT.

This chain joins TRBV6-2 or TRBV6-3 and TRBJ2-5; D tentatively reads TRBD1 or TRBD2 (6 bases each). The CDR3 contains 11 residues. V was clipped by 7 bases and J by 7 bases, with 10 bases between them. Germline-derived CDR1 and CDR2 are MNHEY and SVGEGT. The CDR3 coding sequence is TGTGCCAGCAACAGGGAGGCGACCCAGTACTTC. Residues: CASNREATQYF.

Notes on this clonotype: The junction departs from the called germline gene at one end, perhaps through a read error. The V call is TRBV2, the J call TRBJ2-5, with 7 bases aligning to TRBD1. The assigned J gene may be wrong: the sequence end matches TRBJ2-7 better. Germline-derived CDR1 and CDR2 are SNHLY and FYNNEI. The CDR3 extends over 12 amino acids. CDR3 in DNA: TGTGCCAACAGTAGGGACAGCTACGAGCAGTACTTC. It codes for CANSRDSYEQYF.

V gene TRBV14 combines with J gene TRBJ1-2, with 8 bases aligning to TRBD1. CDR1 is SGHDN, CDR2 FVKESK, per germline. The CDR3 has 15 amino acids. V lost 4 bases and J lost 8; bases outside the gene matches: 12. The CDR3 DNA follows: TGTGCCAGCAGCCCCCGGACAGGGAGCGGATACGGCTACACCTTC. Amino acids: CASSPRTGSGYGYTF.

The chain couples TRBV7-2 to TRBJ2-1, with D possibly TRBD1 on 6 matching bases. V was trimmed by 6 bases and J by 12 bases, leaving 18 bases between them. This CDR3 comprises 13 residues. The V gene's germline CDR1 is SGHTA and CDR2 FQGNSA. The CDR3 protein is CASRPGSTGRQFF. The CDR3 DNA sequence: TGTGCCAGCAGACCCGGCTCAACAGGGAGGCAGTTCTTC.

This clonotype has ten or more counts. The CDR3 nucleotides read TGTGCCACCAGTGATACCCGGGACACCCAAGAGACCCAGTACTTC. Residues: CATSDTRDTQETQYF. The V call is TRBV24-1, the J call TRBJ2-5; TRBD1 is a possible D gene (6 bases). Germline CDR1 KGHDR, CDR2 SFDVKD. There are 15 residues in the CDR3. V was clipped by 3 bases and J by 1 base, with 11 bases between them.

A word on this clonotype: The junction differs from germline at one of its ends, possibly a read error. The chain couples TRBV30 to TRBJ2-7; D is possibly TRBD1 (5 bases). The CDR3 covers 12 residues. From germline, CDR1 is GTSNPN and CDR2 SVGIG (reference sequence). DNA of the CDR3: TGTGCCTGGAGTGTGCAGGGCTACGGGCAGTACTTC. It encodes CAWSVQGYGQYF.

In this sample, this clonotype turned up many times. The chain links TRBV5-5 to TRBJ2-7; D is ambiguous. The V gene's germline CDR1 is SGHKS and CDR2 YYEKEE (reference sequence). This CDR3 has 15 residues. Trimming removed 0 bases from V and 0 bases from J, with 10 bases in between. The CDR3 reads CASSLAASSSYEQYF. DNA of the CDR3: TGTGCCAGCAGCTTGGCGGCATCTAGCTCCTACGAGCAGTACTTC.

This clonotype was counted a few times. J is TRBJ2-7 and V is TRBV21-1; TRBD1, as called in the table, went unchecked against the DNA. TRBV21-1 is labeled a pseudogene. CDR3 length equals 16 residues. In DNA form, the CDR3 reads TGTGCCAGCAGCAACCCAGTGGGGACAGCCGCGCGCGAGCAGTACTTC. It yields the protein CASSNPVGTAAREQYF.

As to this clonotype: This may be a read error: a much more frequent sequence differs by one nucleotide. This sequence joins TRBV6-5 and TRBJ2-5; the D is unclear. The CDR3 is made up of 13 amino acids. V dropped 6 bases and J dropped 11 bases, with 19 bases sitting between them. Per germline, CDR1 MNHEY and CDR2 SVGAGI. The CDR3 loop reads CASRYRPGREQYF. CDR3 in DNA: TGTGCCAGCAGGTATCGACCCGGCAGAGAGCAGTACTTC.

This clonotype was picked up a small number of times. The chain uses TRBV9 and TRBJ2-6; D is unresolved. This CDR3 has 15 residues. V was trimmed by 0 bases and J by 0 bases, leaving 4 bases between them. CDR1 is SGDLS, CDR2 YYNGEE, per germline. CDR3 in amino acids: CASSVESSGANVLTF. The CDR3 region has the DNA TGTGCCAGCAGCGTAGAGAGCTCTGGGGCCAACGTCCTGACTTTC. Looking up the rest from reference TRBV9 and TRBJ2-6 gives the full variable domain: DSGVTQTPKHLITATGQRVTLRCSPRSGDLSVYWYQQSLDQGLQFLIQYYNGEERAKGNILERFSAQQFPDLHSELNLSSLELGDSALYFCASSVESSGANVLTFGAGSRLTVL.

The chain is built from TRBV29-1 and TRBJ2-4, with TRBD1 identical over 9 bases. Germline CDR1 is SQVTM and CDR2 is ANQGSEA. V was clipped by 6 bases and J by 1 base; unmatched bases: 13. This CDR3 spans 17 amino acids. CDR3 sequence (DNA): TGCAGCGTCCGGGACAGGGAAGCGAGGGGGGCCAAAAACATTCAGTACTTC. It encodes CSVRDREARGAKNIQYF.

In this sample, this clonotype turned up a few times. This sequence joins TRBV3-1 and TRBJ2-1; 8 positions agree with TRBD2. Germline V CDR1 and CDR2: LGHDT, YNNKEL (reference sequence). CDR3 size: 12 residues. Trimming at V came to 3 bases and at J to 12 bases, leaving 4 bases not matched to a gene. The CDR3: CASSQLAGGQFF. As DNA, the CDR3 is TGTGCCAGCAGCCAGCTTGCGGGGGGGCAGTTCTTC.

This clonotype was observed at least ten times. The CDR3: CSVVGSQSSSTDTQYF. CDR3 nucleotide sequence: TGCAGCGTTGTCGGTTCACAGTCTTCTAGCACAGATACGCAGTATTTT. This sequence joins TRBV29-1 and TRBJ2-3; D gene ambiguous. V was trimmed by 4 bases and J by 0 bases, leaving 17 bases between them. Germline lookup yields CDR1 SQVTM and CDR2 ANQGSEA. The CDR3 totals 16 residues.